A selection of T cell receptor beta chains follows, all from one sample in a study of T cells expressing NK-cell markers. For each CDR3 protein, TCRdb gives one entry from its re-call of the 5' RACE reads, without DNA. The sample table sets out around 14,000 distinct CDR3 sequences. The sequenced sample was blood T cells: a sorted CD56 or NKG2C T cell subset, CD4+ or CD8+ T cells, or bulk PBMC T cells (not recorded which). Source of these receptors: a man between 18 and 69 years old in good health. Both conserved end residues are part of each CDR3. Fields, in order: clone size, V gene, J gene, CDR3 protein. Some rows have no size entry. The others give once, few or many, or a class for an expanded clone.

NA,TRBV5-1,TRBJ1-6,CASSLEMSSYNSPLHF
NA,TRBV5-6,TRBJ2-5,CASSLEGFGETQYF
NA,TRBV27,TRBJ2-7,CASSSGSGGYEQYF
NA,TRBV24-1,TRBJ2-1,CATSELGSEQFF
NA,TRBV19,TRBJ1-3,CASSVSGTAGNTIYF
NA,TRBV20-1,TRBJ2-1,CSARDYPSGYEQFF
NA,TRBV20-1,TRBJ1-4,CSARGTANEKLFF
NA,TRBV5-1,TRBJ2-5,CASSPGAYKETQYF
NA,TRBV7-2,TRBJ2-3,CASSRQSASTDTQYF
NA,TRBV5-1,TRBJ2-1,CASSFRQAVLPFYNEQFF
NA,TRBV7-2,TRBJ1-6,CASTDGQYNSPLHF
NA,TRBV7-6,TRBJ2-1,CASSSNPENEQFF
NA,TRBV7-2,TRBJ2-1,CASSTGPVGNEQFF
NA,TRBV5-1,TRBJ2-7,CASSLGGTAAYEQYF
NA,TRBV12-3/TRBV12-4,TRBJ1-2,CASSRGRLGANYGYTF
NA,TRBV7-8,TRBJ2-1,CASSGTRSNEQFF
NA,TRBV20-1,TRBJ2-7,CSAASESFWEQYF
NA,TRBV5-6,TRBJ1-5,CASSTNSRTDSNQPQHF
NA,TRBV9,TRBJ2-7,CASSVGVVMHEQYF
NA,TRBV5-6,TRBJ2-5,CASSQGLAETQYF
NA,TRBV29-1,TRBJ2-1,CSVDGQYSYNEQFF
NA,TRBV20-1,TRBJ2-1,CSGGVYNEQFF
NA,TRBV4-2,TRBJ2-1,CASSPSLGTGGSYNEQFF
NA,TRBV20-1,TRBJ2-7,CSAPRQGYEQYF
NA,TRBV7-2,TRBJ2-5,CASSLNSGGGQETQYF
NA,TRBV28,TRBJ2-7,CASSPLWTGGEQYF
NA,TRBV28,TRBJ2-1,CASSRLAGGLSNEQFF
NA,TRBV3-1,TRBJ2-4,CASSQSPAPGVNIQYF
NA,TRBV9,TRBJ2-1,CASSPRLSGRPHEQFF
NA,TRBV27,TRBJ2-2,CASSPFGAVHTGELFF
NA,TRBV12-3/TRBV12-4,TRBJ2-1,CASSPRTSYNEQFF
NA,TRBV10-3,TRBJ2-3,CAISYSGSGQADTQYF
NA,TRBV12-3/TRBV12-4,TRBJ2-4,CASSLAGGQGNIQYF
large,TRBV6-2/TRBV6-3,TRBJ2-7,CASSPNIGEQYF
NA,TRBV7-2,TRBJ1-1,CASSLTKGYTEAFF
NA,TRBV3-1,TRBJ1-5,CASSPRSGPPQHF
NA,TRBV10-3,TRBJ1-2,CAISEVGASYGYTF
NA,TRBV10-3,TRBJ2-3,CAISGRGSVTDTQYF
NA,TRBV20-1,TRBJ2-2,CSASDYGTGELFF
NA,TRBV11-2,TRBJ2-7,CASSFGTSGYEQYF
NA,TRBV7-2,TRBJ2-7,CASSLVLSGRGEQYF
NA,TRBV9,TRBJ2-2,CASSLASTLLTGELFF
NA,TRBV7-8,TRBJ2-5,CASRGGQETQYF
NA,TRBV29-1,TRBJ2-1,CSVGGTYNEQFF
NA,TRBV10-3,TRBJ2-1,CAISEYETYNEQFF
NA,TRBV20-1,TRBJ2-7,CSARGGLVGQYF
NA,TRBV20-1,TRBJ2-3,CSANQGGGQGDTQYF
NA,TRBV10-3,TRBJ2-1,CAISGLGTGLAGGLSYNEQFF
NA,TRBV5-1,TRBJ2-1,CASSYVSGFNEQFF